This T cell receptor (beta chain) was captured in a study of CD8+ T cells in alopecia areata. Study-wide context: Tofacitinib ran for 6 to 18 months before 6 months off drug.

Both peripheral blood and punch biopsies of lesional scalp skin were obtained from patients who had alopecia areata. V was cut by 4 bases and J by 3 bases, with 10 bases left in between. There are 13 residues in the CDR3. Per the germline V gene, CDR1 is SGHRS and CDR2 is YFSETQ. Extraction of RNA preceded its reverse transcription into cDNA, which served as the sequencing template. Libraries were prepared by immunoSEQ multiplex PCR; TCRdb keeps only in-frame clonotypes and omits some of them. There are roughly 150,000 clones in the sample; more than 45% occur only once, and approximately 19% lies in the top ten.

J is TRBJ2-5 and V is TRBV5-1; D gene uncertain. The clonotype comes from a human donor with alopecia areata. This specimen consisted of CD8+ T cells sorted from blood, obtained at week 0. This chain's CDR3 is CASSPHFEETQYF. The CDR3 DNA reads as TGCGCCAGCAGCCCGCATTTCGAAGAGACCCAGTACTTC.